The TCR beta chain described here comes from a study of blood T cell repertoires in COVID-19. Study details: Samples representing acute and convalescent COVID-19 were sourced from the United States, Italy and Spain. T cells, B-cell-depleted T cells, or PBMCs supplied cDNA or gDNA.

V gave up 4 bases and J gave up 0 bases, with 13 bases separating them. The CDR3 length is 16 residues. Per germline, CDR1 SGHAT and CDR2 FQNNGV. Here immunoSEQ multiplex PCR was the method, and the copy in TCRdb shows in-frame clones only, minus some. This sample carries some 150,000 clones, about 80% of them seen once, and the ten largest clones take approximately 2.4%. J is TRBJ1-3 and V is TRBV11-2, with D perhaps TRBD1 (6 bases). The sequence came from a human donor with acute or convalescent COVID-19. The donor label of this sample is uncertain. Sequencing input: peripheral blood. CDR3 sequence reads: CASSYLTGRSGNTIYF. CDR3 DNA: TGTGCCAGCAGCTACTTGACAGGCCGCTCTGGAAACACCATATATTTT.